Listed below are T cell receptor beta chains from one sample, sequenced in a study of control samples from healthy donors and cancer patients. TCRdb's copy holds only in-frame clones and misses some; the assay was immunoSEQ multiplex PCR. The sample yields under 450,000 clones, more than 80% seen once. Sequencing was done on a sample of PBMCs. The source is a man aged 40-49 years with head and neck cancer. The CDR3 runs from the conserved cysteine through the conserved F or W. A D gene is named only where the DNA matches it firmly. Rows give clone size only sometimes, using once, few, many, or a class for an expanded clone.

abundance: .
d_gene: .
j_gene: TRBJ1-2
v_gene: TRBV9
CDR3nt: TGTGCCAGCAGCGTAATCGGCAGCAGTGTGGGCGGCTACACCTTC
CDR3aa: CASSVIGSSVGGYTF

abundance: .
d_gene: .
j_gene: TRBJ1-4
v_gene: TRBV10-3
CDR3nt: TGTGCCATCAGTGAGGCGTATGAAAAACTGTTTTTT
CDR3aa: CAISEAYEKLFF

abundance: .
d_gene: .
j_gene: TRBJ1-1
v_gene: TRBV7-9
CDR3nt: TGTGCCAGCAGCGTCCTGCAGGGGAACACTGAAGCTTTCTTT
CDR3aa: CASSVLQGNTEAFF

abundance: .
d_gene: .
j_gene: TRBJ2-3
v_gene: TRBV5-4
CDR3nt: TGTGCCAGCAGCTTCAAATCGCCCACAGATACGCAGTATTTT
CDR3aa: CASSFKSPTDTQYF

abundance: .
d_gene: .
j_gene: TRBJ1-2
v_gene: TRBV4-2
CDR3nt: TGTGCCAGCAGCCCGGGACCTGGCTACACCTTC
CDR3aa: CASSPGPGYTF

abundance: .
d_gene: TRBD1
j_gene: TRBJ1-2
v_gene: TRBV7-9
CDR3nt: TGTGCCAGCAGCTTAGCGTTGAGACAGGGAGGCTATGGCTACACCTTC
CDR3aa: CASSLALRQGGYGYTF

abundance: .
d_gene: TRBD2
j_gene: TRBJ2-5
v_gene: TRBV11-3
CDR3nt: TGTGCCAGCAGCCCAGCGGGGGGGGACCAAGAGACCCAGTACTTC
CDR3aa: CASSPAGGDQETQYF

abundance: .
d_gene: .
j_gene: TRBJ2-3
v_gene: TRBV25-1
CDR3nt: TGTGCCAGCAGTGAACGGGGAAACAGGGACCCCACAGATACGCAGTATTTT
CDR3aa: CASSERGNRDPTDTQYF

abundance: .
d_gene: TRBD1
j_gene: TRBJ2-7
v_gene: TRBV9
CDR3nt: TGTGCCAGCAGCCCAGGGGGCTCCTACGAGCAGTACTTC
CDR3aa: CASSPGGSYEQYF

abundance: .
d_gene: TRBD1
j_gene: TRBJ2-7
v_gene: TRBV6-2/TRBV6-3
CDR3nt: TGTGCCAGCAGTGATACAGGGGCACCCTACGAGCAGTACTTC
CDR3aa: CASSDTGAPYEQYF

abundance: .
d_gene: .
j_gene: TRBJ2-3
v_gene: TRBV21-1
CDR3nt: TGTGCCAGCAGCTCCTCGAGGGGGACTAGCACAGATACGCAGTATTTT
CDR3aa: CASSSSRGTSTDTQYF

abundance: .
d_gene: TRBD1
j_gene: TRBJ2-1
v_gene: TRBV19
CDR3nt: TGTGCCAGTAGTATCTTAGAGGGGGCAGGGAATGAGCAGTTCTTC
CDR3aa: CASSILEGAGNEQFF

abundance: .
d_gene: TRBD1
j_gene: TRBJ2-7
v_gene: TRBV6-5
CDR3nt: TGTGCCAGCAGCCGACAGGGGGCCTCCTACGAGCAGTACTTC
CDR3aa: CASSRQGASYEQYF

abundance: few
d_gene: TRBD1
j_gene: TRBJ1-5
v_gene: TRBV4-2
CDR3nt: TGTGCCAGCAGCCCCCGACAGGGTAGGGCGCCCCAGCATTTT
CDR3aa: CASSPRQGRAPQHF